The T cell receptor beta chain described here comes from a study of blood T cell repertoires in COVID-19. On the study more broadly: Acute and convalescent COVID-19 specimens originated in the United States, Italy and Spain.

Authors' processing steps: Reference gene primer amplification gave nucleated cell count estimates. Measured with immunoSEQ multiplex PCR; TCRdb has only the in-frame clones, and not every one. V, J and clone size are those of that table, while D and trimming were read from the DNA. Of over 200,000 clones in the sample, around nine tenths are singletons; the top ten hold under 7%. V trimming: 1 base; J trimming: 4 bases; junction bases outside the gene matches: 2. CDR3 length equals 15 residues. CDR1 SNHLY and CDR2 FYNNEI come from the germline V gene. This clone has just a few counts. The chain uses TRBV2 and TRBJ2-2; TRBD1 matches at 8 bases. The material sequenced was peripheral blood. This TCR came from a man in his 60s who had recovered from COVID-19. The CDR3 loop is CASSEGQGATGELFF. The CDR3 DNA sequence: TGTGCCAGCAGTGAAGGGCAGGGGGCCACCGGGGAGCTGTTTTTT. The whole variable domain, filled in from reference TRBV2 and TRBJ2-2, reads EPEVTQTPSHQVTQMGQEVILRCVPISNHLYFYWYRQILGQKVEFLVSFYNNEISEKSEIFDDQFSVERPDGSNFTLKIRSTKLEDSAMYFCASSEGQGATGELFFGEGSRLTVL.